This is a list of T cell receptor beta chains from one sample in a study of Ad26.COV2.S vaccination and SARS-CoV-2 variants. Data came from immunoSEQ multiplex PCR; TCRdb stores just in-frame clones and leaves some out. Of approximately 340,000 clones listed, approximately 84% are singletons. The sequences come from peripheral blood, collected in a trial of Ad26.COV2.S vaccine versus placebo. The receptors originated from a person aged 18-65 years who received the Ad26.COV2.S COVID-19 vaccine or a placebo. Each CDR3 is given with its conserved first and last residue. A D gene is named only where the DNA matches it firmly. Clone size appears in some rows only: once, few, many, or a class for an expanded clone.

-,-,TRBJ1-5,TRBV2,CASSELGLLYQPQHF,TGTGCCAGCAGTGAATTGGGGTTGCTCTATCAGCCCCAGCATTTT
-,-,TRBJ1-3,TRBV2,CASGGWGSGNTIYF,TGTGCCAGCGGGGGTTGGGGCTCTGGAAACACCATATATTTT
-,TRBD1,TRBJ1-2,TRBV4-2,CASSQERDREVYGYTF,TGTGCCAGCAGCCAAGAAAGGGACAGGGAGGTTTATGGCTACACCTTC
-,-,TRBJ2-1,TRBV15,CATSRGSGRSTGLQFF,TGTGCCACCAGCAGAGGTAGCGGCCGATCTACAGGGCTGCAGTTCTTC
-,-,TRBJ2-7,TRBV11-2,CASSHILEQYF,TGTGCCAGCAGCCATATCCTGGAGCAGTACTTC
-,-,TRBJ1-1,TRBV19,CASSLAQFSTEAFF,TGTGCCAGTAGTCTGGCGCAATTTAGCACTGAAGCTTTCTTT
-,-,TRBJ2-1,TRBV4-1,CASRLTENSYNEQFF,TGCGCCAGCAGGCTAACAGAAAACTCCTACAATGAGCAGTTCTTC
once,-,TRBJ2-6,TRBV19,CASTGWVGSSGANVLTF,TGTGCCAGCACAGGGTGGGTGGGATCTTCTGGGGCCAACGTCCTGACTTTC
-,-,TRBJ2-3,TRBV5-1,CASSITTDTQYF,TGCGCCAGCAGCATTACGACAGATACGCAGTATTTT
-,-,TRBJ1-1,TRBV9,CASSVGQVGTEAFF,TGTGCCAGCAGCGTAGGACAGGTGGGGACTGAAGCTTTCTTT
-,-,TRBJ2-3,TRBV3-1/TRBV3-2,CASSQQGRQYF,TGTGCCAGCAGCCAACAGGGAAGGCAGTATTTT
-,-,TRBJ1-6,TRBV5-1,CASSLGGLGDLHF,TGCGCCAGCAGCTTGGGAGGCTTAGGGGACCTCCACTTT
-,TRBD2,TRBJ2-1,TRBV7-6,CASSRGGGNNEQFF,TGTGCCAGCAGTCGGGGGGGAGGGAACAATGAGCAGTTCTTC
-,-,TRBJ2-7,TRBV19,CASSITGQGPSEQYF,TGTGCCAGTAGTATTACGGGGCAGGGTCCGTCAGAGCAGTACTTC
-,-,TRBJ1-2,TRBV6-5,CASRDRRALVSGYTF,TGTGCCAGCAGGGACAGACGAGCCCTTGTGTCTGGCTACACCTTC
few,-,TRBJ1-5,TRBV4-1,CASSQDNSELGNQPQHF,TGCGCCAGCAGCCAAGACAACTCGGAACTGGGGAATCAGCCCCAGCATTTT
-,TRBD2,TRBJ2-7,TRBV7-6,CASSPRSGTSGEQYF,TGTGCCAGCAGCCCCCGATCCGGGACTAGCGGCGAGCAGTACTTC
-,-,TRBJ2-2,TRBV30,CAWGRQASGELFF,TGTGCCTGGGGACGCCAGGCCAGCGGGGAGCTGTTTTTT
-,TRBD1,TRBJ1-3,TRBV3-1/TRBV3-2,CASSPRDREGDTIYF,TGTGCCAGCAGCCCCCGGGACAGGGAAGGGGACACCATATATTTT
-,-,TRBJ1-2,TRBV9,CASSAESTGGYTF,TGTGCCAGCAGCGCGGAATCAACAGGCGGCTACACCTTC
-,-,TRBJ2-4,TRBV10-3,CAISESGSEGNVAKNIQYF,TGTGCCATCAGTGAGTCGGGGTCGGAGGGGAACGTAGCCAAAAACATTCAGTACTTC
-,-,TRBJ2-1,TRBV24-1,CATADSTPSYNEQFF,TGTGCCACCGCCGACAGCACACCCTCCTACAATGAGCAGTTCTTC
-,TRBD1,TRBJ1-2,TRBV2,CASRDRVNYGYTF,TGTGCCAGCAGGGACAGGGTAAACTATGGCTACACCTTC
-,-,TRBJ2-7,TRBV7-9,CATSLGTYEQYF,TGTGCCACCTCTTTGGGCACCTACGAGCAGTACTTC
few,TRBD1,TRBJ1-5,TRBV7-2,CASSTPGTGRGNQPQHF,TGTGCCAGCAGCACCCCCGGGACAGGGAGGGGTAATCAGCCCCAGCATTTT
-,TRBD1,TRBJ1-2,TRBV10-3,CAISDRDRGRGDYGYTF,TGTGCCATCAGTGATAGGGACAGGGGGCGAGGGGACTATGGCTACACCTTC
-,-,TRBJ1-2,TRBV30,CAWSPSDFPDGYTF,TGTGCCTGGAGTCCTTCGGACTTTCCTGATGGCTACACCTTC
-,TRBD1,TRBJ2-2,TRBV5-1,CASTQGADTGELFF,TGCGCCAGCACACAGGGGGCAGACACCGGGGAGCTGTTTTTT
-,-,TRBJ2-3,TRBV12-3/TRBV12-4,CASSLSPDTQYF,TGTGCCAGCAGTTTAAGCCCAGATACGCAGTATTTT
-,TRBD2,TRBJ2-3,TRBV30,CASNPGTSLPDTQYF,TGTGCCTCGAACCCCGGGACTAGCTTGCCAGATACGCAGTATTTT
-,-,TRBJ2-7,TRBV4-3,CASSQADAHEQYF,TGCGCCAGCAGCCAAGCCGATGCGCACGAGCAGTACTTC
-,TRBD2,TRBJ2-7,TRBV18,CASSPPAGADEQYF,TGTGCCAGCTCACCCCCGGCGGGAGCCGACGAGCAGTACTTC
-,TRBD1,TRBJ2-7,TRBV19,CASSIDRVNHEQYF,TGTGCCAGTAGTATTGACAGGGTTAACCACGAGCAGTACTTC
once,-,TRBJ1-3,TRBV6-5,CASSLRPVYDGNTIYF,TGTGCCAGCAGTTTGCGGCCGGTATATGATGGAAACACCATATATTTT
-,-,TRBJ2-7,TRBV10-3,CAISFDRTYEQYF,TGTGCCATCAGTTTTGACAGGACTTACGAGCAGTACTTC
-,-,TRBJ2-7,TRBV18,CASSRASSSYEQYF,TGTGCCAGCTCGAGGGCCTCGAGCTCCTACGAGCAGTACTTC
-,TRBD1,TRBJ1-5,TRBV4-3,CASSSTGEGNQPQHF,TGCGCCAGCAGCTCAACAGGGGAGGGCAATCAGCCCCAGCATTTT
-,-,TRBJ2-2,TRBV28,CASRYGLGQTGELFF,TGTGCCAGCAGATACGGCCTCGGACAGACCGGGGAGCTGTTTTTT
-,-,TRBJ1-5,TRBV15,CATSREIQSNQPQHF,TGTGCCACCAGCAGAGAGATCCAAAGCAATCAGCCCCAGCATTTT
-,TRBD1,TRBJ1-5,TRBV7-2,CASSLAGTGVIQPQHF,TGTGCCAGCAGCTTAGCCGGGACAGGGGTGATTCAGCCCCAGCATTTT
once,-,TRBJ1-5,TRBV7-2,CASSLFLDQPQHF,TGTGCCAGCAGCTTATTCTTGGATCAGCCCCAGCATTTT
-,TRBD1,TRBJ2-7,TRBV3-1/TRBV3-2,CASSHPAWERGLGEQYF,TGTGCCAGCAGCCACCCGGCCTGGGAGAGGGGGCTGGGCGAGCAGTACTTC
-,TRBD2,TRBJ2-7,TRBV10-3,CAISGVSGGTSSYEQYF,TGTGCCATCAGTGGGGTTAGCGGGGGTACGAGCTCCTACGAGCAGTACTTC
-,TRBD2,TRBJ2-1,TRBV7-6,CASSLMTSSGPFF,TGTGCCAGCAGCTTAATGACGTCTAGCGGACCGTTCTTC
-,TRBD1,TRBJ2-7,TRBV28,CASSLTGINEQYF,TGTGCCAGCAGTTTGACAGGGATAAACGAGCAGTACTTC